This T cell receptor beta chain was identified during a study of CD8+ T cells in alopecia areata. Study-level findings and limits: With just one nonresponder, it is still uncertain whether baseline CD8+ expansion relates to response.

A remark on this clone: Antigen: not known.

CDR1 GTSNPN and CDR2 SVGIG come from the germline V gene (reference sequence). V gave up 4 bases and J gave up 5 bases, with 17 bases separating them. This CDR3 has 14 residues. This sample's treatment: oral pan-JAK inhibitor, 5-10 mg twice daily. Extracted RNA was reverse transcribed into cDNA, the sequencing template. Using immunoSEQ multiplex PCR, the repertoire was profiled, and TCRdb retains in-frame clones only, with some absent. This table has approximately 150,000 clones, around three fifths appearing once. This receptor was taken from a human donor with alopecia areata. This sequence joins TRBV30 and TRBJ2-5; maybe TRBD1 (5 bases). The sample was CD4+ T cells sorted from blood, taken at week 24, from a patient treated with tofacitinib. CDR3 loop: CAWISARGAETQYF. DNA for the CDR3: TGTGCCTGGATTTCCGCAAGGGGCGCGGAGACCCAGTACTTC.